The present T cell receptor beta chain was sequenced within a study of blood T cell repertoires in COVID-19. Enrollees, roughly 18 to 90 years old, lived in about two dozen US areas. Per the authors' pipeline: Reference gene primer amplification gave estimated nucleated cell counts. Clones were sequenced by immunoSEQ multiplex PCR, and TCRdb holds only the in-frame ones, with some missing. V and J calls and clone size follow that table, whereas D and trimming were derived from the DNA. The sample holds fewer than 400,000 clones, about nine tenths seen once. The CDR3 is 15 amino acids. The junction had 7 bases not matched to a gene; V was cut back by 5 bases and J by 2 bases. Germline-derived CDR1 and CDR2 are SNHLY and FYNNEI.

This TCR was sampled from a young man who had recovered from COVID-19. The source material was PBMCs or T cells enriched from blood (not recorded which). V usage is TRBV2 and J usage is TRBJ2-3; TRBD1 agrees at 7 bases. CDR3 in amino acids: CASSYDRDLTDTQYF. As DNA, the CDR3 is TGTGCCAGCAGTTACGACAGGGACCTCACAGATACGCAGTATTTT. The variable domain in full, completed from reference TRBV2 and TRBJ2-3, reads EPEVTQTPSHQVTQMGQEVILRCVPISNHLYFYWYRQILGQKVEFLVSFYNNEISEKSEIFDDQFSVERPDGSNFTLKIRSTKLEDSAMYFCASSYDRDLTDTQYFGPGTRLTVL.